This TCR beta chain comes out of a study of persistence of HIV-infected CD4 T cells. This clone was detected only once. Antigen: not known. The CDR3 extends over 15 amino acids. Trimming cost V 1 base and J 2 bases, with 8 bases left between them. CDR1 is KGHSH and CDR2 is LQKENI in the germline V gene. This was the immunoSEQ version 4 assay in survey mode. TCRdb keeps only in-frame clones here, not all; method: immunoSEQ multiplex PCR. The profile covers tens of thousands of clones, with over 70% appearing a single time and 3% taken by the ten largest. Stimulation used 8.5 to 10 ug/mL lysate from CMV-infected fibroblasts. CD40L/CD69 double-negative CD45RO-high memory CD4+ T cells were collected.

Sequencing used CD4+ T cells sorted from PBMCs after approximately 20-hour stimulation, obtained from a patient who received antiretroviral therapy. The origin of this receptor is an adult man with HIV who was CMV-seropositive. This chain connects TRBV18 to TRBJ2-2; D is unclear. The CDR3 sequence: CASSPRVQNTGELFF. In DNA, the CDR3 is TGTGCCAGCTCACCACGAGTACAAAACACCGGGGAGCTGTTTTTT.